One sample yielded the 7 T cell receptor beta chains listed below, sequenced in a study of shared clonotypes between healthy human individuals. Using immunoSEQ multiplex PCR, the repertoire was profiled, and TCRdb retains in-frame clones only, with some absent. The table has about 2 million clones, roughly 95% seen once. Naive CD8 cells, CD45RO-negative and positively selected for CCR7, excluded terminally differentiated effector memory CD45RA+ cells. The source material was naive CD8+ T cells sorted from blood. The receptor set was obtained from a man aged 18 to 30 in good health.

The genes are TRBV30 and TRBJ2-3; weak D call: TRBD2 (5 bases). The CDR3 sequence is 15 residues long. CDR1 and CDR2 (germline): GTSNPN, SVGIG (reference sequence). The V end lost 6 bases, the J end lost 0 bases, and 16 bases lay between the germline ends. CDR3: CACSRLRASTDTQYF. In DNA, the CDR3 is TGTGCCTGTAGTAGGCTGAGGGCTAGCACAGATACGCAGTATTTT. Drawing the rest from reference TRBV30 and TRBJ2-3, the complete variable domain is SQTIHQWPATLVQPVGSPLSLECTVEGTSNPNLYWYRQAAGRGLQLLFYSVGIGQISSEVPQNLSASRPQDRQFILSSKKLLLSDSGFYLCACSRLRASTDTQYFGPGTRLTVL.

CDR3 in amino acids: CASSLASGGWAEQYF. Here the CDR3 DNA reads TGTGCCAGCAGCTTGGCTAGCGGGGGGTGGGCCGAGCAGTACTTC. The V and J genes are TRBV5-4 and TRBJ2-7, with 11 bases fitting TRBD2. The germline V gene has CDR1 SGHNT and CDR2 YYREEE (reference sequence). V dropped 0 bases and J dropped 6; count of bases not matched to a gene: 5. This CDR3 has 15 residues.

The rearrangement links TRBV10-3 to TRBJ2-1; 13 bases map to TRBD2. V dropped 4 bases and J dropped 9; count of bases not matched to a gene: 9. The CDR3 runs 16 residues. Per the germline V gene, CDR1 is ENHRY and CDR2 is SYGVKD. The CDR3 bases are TGTGCCATCAGTGGGGGACTAGCGGGATATCGGATTGAGCAGTTCTTC. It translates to CAISGGLAGYRIEQFF.

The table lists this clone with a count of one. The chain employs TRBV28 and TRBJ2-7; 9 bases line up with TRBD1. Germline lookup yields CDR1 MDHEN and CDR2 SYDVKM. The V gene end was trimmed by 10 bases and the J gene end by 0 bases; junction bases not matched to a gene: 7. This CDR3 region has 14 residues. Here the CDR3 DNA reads TGTGCCACCCACGGGACAGGGAGCTCCTACGAGCAGTACTTC. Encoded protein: CATHGTGSSYEQYF.

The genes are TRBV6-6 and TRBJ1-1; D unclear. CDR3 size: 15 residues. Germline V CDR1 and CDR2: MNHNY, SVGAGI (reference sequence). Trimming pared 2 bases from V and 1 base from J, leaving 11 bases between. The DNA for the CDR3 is TGTGCCAGCAGTTACAATCGGCAGGCGAACACTGAAGCTTTCTTT. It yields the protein CASSYNRQANTEAFF.

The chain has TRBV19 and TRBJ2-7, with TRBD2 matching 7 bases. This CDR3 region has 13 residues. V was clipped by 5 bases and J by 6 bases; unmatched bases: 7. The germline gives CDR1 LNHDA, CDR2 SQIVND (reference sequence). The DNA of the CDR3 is TGTGCCAGTAGTTTCTCTCCGGGGGGCGAGCAGTACTTC. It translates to CASSFSPGGEQYF.

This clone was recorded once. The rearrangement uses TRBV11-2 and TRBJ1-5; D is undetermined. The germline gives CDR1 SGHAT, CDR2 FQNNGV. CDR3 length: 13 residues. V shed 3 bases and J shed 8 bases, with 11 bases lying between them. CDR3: CASSFSPIKPQHF. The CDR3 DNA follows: TGTGCCAGCAGCTTCTCTCCGATCAAGCCCCAGCATTTT.